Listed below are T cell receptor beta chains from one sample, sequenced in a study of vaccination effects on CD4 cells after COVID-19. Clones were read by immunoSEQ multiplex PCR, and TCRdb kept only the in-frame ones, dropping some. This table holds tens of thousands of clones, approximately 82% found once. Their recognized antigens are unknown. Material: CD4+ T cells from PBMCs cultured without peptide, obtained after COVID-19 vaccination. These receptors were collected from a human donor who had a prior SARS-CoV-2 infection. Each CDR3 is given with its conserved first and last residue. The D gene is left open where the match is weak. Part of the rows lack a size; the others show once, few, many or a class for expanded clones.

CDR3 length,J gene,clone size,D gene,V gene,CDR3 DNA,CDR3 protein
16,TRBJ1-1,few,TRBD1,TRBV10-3,TGTGCCATCAGTGTATCTGGACAGGGGGCGCGAACTGAAGCTTTCTTT,CAISVSGQGARTEAFF
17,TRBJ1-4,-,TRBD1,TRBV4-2,TGTGCCAGCAGCCCCGAAGGTCGGGACAGGGTTGGCGAAAAACTGTTTTTT,CASSPEGRDRVGEKLFF
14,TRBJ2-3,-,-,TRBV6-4,TGTGCCAGCAAGACGGAATCTAGCACAGATACGCAGTATTTT,CASKTESSTDTQYF
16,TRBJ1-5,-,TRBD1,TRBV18,TGTGCCAGCTCACCAGCGGACAGGGGGAGAAGTCAGCCCCAGCATTTT,CASSPADRGRSQPQHF
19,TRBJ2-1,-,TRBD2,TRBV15,TGTGCCACCCGCGAGACTAGCGCAAGAGTCCCTATTTCCTACAATGAGCAGTTCTTC,CATRETSARVPISYNEQFF
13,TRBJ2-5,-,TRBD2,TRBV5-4,TGTGCCAGCGTTGGAGATAGCGGGGAGACCCAGTACTTC,CASVGDSGETQYF
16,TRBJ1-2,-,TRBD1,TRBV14,TGTGCCAGCAGCCTAGCCGGGACAGGGAAACCATATGGCTACACCTTC,CASSLAGTGKPYGYTF
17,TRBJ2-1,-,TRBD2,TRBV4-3,TGCGCCAGCAGCCAAGCGTACGGGACTAGCGGGAGAGGTGAGCAGTTCTTC,CASSQAYGTSGRGEQFF
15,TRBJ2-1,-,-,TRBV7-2,TGTGCCAGCAGCTTATCCAAGAGCTCCTACAATGAGCAGTTCTTC,CASSLSKSSYNEQFF
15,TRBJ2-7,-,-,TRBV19,TGTGCCAGCGCAACGACGGCACTAGGGCGGTACGAGCAGTACTTC,CASATTALGRYEQYF
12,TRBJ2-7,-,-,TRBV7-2,TGTGCCAGCAGCGGACTGAACTACGAGCAGTACTTC,CASSGLNYEQYF
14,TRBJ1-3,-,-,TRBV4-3,TGCGCCAGCAGCCAAGTTCGACAGGGAAACACCATATATTTT,CASSQVRQGNTIYF
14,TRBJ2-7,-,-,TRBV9,TGTGCCAGCAGCGAGAGCGTGGGACCCTACGAGCAGTACTTC,CASSESVGPYEQYF
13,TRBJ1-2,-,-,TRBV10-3,TGTGCCATCAGTCGAGATTGGAGGGATGGCTACACCTTC,CAISRDWRDGYTF
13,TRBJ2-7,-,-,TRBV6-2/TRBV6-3,TGTGCCAGCAGTACGGCGCGCTCCTACGAGCAGTACTTC,CASSTARSYEQYF
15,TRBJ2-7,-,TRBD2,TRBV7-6,TGTGCCAGCAGCTTTGGGCGGGGGGGCTCCCACGAGCAGTACTTC,CASSFGRGGSHEQYF
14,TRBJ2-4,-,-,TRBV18,TGTGCCAGCTCACCAGGCGGACAAGCGACAGTCCAGTACTTC,CASSPGGQATVQYF
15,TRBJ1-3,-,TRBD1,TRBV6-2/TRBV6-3,TGTGCCAGCAGCTGGGACAGCTACTCTGGAAACACCATATATTTT,CASSWDSYSGNTIYF
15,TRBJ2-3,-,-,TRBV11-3,TGTGCCAGCAGCCGAAGGGGGAGTTTCACAGATACGCAGTATTTT,CASSRRGSFTDTQYF
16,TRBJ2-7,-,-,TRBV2,TGTGCCAGCAGTGAATGGGCCTCCTGGGGGTCCTACGAGCAGTACTTC,CASSEWASWGSYEQYF
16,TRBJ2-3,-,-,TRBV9,TGTGCCAGCAGCGTAGGGGCAGGGGAGGCCACAGATACGCAGTATTTT,CASSVGAGEATDTQYF
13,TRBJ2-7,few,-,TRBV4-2,TGTGCCAGCAGCCAAGGCTCCCAGGTGGAGCAGTACTTC,CASSQGSQVEQYF